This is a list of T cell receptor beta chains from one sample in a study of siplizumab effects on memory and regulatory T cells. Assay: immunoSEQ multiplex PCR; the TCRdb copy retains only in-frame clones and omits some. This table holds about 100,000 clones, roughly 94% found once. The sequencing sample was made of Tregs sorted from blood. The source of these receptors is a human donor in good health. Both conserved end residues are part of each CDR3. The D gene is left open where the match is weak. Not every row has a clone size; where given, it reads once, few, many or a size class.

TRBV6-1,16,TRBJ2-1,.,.,CASSEFESGTYNEQFF,TGTGCCAGCAGTGAATTTGAGTCTGGGACCTACAATGAGCAGTTCTTC
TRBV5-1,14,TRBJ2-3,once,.,CASSLGGSTDTQYF,TGCGCCAGCAGCTTAGGGGGAAGCACAGATACGCAGTATTTT
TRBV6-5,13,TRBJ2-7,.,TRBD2,CASSYGGSYEQYF,TGTGCCAGCAGTTACGGCGGGAGCTACGAGCAGTACTTC
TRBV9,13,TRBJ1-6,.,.,CASSVRQVSPLHF,TGTGCCAGCAGCGTAAGGCAGGTTTCACCCCTCCACTTT
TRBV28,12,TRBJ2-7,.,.,CASMGGTYEQYF,TGTGCCAGCATGGGGGGAACCTACGAGCAGTACTTC
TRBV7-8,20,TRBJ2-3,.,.,CASSPGGLIRTSRFLDTQYF,TGTGCCAGCAGCCCAGGGGGCTTAATCCGGACTAGCCGTTTCTTGGATACGCAGTATTTT
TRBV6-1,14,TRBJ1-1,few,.,CASSDQGPHTEAFF,TGTGCCAGCAGTGACCAGGGGCCGCACACTGAAGCTTTCTTT
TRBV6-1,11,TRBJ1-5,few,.,CASSFNQPQHF,TGTGCCAGCAGTTTTAATCAGCCCCAGCATTTT
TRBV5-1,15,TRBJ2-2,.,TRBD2,CASSSRTRNTGELFF,TGCGCCAGCAGCTCAAGGACTAGAAACACCGGGGAGCTGTTTTTT
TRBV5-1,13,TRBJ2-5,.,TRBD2,CATKGLAQETQYF,TGCGCCACCAAAGGACTAGCGCAAGAGACCCAGTACTTC